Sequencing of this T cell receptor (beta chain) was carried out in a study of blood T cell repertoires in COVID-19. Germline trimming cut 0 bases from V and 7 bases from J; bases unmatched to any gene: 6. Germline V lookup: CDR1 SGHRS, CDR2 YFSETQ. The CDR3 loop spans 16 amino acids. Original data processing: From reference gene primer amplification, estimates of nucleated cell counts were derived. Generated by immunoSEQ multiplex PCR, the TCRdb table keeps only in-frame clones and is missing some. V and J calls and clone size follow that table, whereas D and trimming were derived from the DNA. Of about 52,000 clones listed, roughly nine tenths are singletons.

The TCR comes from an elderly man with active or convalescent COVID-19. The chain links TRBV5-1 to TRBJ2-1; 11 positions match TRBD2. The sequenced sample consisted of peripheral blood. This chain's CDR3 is CASSLVTSGSRNEQFF. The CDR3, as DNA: TGCGCCAGCAGCTTGGTAACTAGCGGGAGTAGAAATGAGCAGTTCTTC. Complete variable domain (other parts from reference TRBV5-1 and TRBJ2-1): KAGVTQTPRYLIKTRGQQVTLSCSPISGHRSVSWYQQTPGQGLQFLFEYFSETQRNKGNFPGRFSGRQFSNSRSEMNVSTLELGDSALYLCASSLVTSGSRNEQFFGPGTRLTVL.